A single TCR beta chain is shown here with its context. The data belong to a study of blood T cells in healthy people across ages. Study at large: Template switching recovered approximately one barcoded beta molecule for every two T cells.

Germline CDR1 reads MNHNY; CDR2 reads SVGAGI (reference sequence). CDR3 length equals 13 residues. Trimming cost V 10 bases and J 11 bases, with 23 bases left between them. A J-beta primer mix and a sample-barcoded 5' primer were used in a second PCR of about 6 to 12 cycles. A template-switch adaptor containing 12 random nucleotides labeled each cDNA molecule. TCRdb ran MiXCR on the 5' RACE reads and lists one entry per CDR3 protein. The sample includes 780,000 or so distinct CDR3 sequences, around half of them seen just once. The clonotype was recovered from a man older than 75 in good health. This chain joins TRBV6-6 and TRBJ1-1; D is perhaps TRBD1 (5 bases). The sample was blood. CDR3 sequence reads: CAIFTGASSLAFF. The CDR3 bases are TGTGCCATCTTTACCGGGGCCTCCTCACTTGCTTTCTTT.